There are a few counts of the clone carrying this T cell receptor beta chain. The target antigen is unknown. Both subsets, CD45RA+ naive and CD45RA-negative memory, were split from the CD4+ cells. This sample was taken from a study of shared clonotypes between healthy human individuals. Study outcomes and limitations: For sorted subsets, rarefaction showed incomplete sequencing despite large depth. In contrast to clonotypes shared by all four donors, non-shared clonotypes had lower generation probabilities.

Every subset had its genomic DNA shared out evenly among several immunoSEQ plates. Sequencing used immunoSEQ multiplex PCR; TCRdb keeps in-frame clones, though not all of them. The sample lists 740,000 or so clones, 60% to 75% occurring once. Trimming took off 2 bases at V and 4 bases at J, with 14 bases between the two ends. Germline CDR1 and CDR2: MDHEN and SYDVKM. This CDR3 is built from 16 residues. Material for sequencing was memory CD4+ T cells sorted from blood. Subset denoted: CD45RA-negative fraction. This sequence joins TRBV28 and TRBJ2-2; no clear D. This clonotype originated in a woman under 40 in good health. This CDR3 is CASSLDFRASTGELFF. DNA for the CDR3: TGTGCCAGCAGTTTAGATTTTCGGGCGTCCACCGGGGAGCTGTTTTTT.